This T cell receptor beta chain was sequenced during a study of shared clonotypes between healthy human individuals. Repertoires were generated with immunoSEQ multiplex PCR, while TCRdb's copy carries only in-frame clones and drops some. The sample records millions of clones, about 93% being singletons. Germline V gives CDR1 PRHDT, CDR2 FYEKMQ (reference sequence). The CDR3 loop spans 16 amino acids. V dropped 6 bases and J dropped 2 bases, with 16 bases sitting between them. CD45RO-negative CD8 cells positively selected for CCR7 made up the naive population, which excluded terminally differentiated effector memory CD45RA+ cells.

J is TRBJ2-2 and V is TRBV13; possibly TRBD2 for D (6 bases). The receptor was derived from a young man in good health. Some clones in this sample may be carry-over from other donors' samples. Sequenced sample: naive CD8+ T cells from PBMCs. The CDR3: CASRVRGTVNTGELFF. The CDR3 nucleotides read TGTGCCAGCAGAGTCCGGGGGACTGTTAACACCGGGGAGCTGTTTTTT.